The subject of this entry is one T cell receptor beta chain. The same CDR3 also results from other DNA sequences found in this sample. V was cut by 6 bases and J by 6 bases, with 12 bases left in between. The germline V gene has CDR1 MNHEY and CDR2 SMNVEV (reference sequence). The CDR3 spans 13 residues. In the study's own analysis: Reference gene primer amplification in the assay estimated nucleated cell counts. The method was immunoSEQ multiplex PCR; TCRdb's version includes in-frame clones alone and lacks a portion of them. Clone size and the V and J calls come from that table; the DNA yielded D and trimming. The sample holds approximately 190,000 clones, about 80% seen once. This sample stems from a study of blood T cell repertoires in COVID-19. Overall study context: Samples representing acute and convalescent COVID-19 were sourced from the United States, Italy and Spain. PBMCs, B-cell-depleted T cells, or T cells were the source of the cDNA or gDNA that made up the material.

The J gene is TRBJ1-5, the V gene TRBV27, with a tentative D call TRBD1 (5 bases). Sequenced input: peripheral blood. The source is a man in his 60s with acute or convalescent COVID-19. CDR3 bases: TGTGCCAGCAGAGGTGAAAGGGGTCAGCCCCAGCATTTT. This sequence encodes CASRGERGQPQHF.